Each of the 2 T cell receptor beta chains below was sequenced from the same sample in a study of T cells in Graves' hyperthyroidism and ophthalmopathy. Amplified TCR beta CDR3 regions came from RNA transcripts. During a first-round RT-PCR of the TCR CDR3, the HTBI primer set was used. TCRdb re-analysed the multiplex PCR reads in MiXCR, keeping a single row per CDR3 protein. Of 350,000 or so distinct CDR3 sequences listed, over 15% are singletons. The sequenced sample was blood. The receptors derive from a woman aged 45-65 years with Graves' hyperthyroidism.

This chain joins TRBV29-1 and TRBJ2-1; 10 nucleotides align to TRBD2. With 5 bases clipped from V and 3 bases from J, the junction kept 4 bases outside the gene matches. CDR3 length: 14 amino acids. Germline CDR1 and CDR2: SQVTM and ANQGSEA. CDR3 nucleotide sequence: TGCAGCGTTCCGACTAGCGGGTACTACAATGAGCAGTTCTTC. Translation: CSVPTSGYYNEQFF.

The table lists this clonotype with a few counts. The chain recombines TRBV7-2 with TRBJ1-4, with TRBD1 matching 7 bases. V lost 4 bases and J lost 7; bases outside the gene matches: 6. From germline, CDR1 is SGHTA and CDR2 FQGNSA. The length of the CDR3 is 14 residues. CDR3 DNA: TGTGCCAGCAGCTGGACAGGAGGCGGTGAAAAACTGTTTTTT. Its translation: CASSWTGGGEKLFF.